The rows below give T cell receptor beta chains drawn from one sample of a study of shared T cell receptors in the human thymus. Using immunoSEQ multiplex PCR, the repertoire was profiled, and TCRdb retains in-frame clones only, with some absent. The table lists about 710,000 clones, about 89% of them singletons, with approximately 0.0097% in the top ten. This sample was also put to use in a study of human thymus T cells.

Sequencing was carried out using thymocytes. Receptors originate from a boy under three years old with a congenital heart defect. CDR3s leave out the opening cysteine and the closing phenylalanine or tryptophan. The D gene is left open where the match is weak.

j_gene: TRBJ1-2
v_gene: TRBV6-5
d_gene: .
CDR3aa: APLRSGSNYGYT

j_gene: TRBJ2-6
v_gene: TRBV27
d_gene: .
CDR3aa: ASGPKTGSGANVLT

j_gene: TRBJ2-5
v_gene: TRBV5-1
d_gene: TRBD1
CDR3aa: ASSWTGEETQY

j_gene: TRBJ1-4
v_gene: TRBV19
d_gene: .
CDR3aa: ASSIEGTSEKLF

j_gene: TRBJ2-3
v_gene: TRBV7-2
d_gene: .
CDR3aa: ASSARGDTQY

j_gene: .
v_gene: TRBV28
d_gene: TRBD1
CDR3aa: ASSVGQGGISSPYEQY

j_gene: TRBJ2-2
v_gene: TRBV18
d_gene: TRBD2
CDR3aa: ASSPGRGVAGELF

j_gene: TRBJ1-5
v_gene: TRBV4-3
d_gene: TRBD1
CDR3aa: ASSPTRQGTNQPQH

j_gene: TRBJ2-7
v_gene: TRBV5-4
d_gene: TRBD2
CDR3aa: ASSTGLAGESEQY

j_gene: TRBJ2-1
v_gene: TRBV10-2
d_gene: TRBD2
CDR3aa: ASSESVYGVAGDNEQF

j_gene: TRBJ2-6
v_gene: TRBV27
d_gene: TRBD1
CDR3aa: ASSSCGQGEGSGANVLT

j_gene: TRBJ1-2
v_gene: TRBV15
d_gene: .
CDR3aa: ATSRLEGRGYT

j_gene: TRBJ1-2
v_gene: TRBV10-2
d_gene: .
CDR3aa: ASSDNRNYGYT

j_gene: TRBJ1-1
v_gene: TRBV27
d_gene: .
CDR3aa: ASSPRQEALNTEAF

j_gene: TRBJ2-1
v_gene: TRBV18
d_gene: .
CDR3aa: ASSPPLRSSGSYNEQF

j_gene: TRBJ1-1
v_gene: TRBV28
d_gene: TRBD1
CDR3aa: ASSQGGNTEAF